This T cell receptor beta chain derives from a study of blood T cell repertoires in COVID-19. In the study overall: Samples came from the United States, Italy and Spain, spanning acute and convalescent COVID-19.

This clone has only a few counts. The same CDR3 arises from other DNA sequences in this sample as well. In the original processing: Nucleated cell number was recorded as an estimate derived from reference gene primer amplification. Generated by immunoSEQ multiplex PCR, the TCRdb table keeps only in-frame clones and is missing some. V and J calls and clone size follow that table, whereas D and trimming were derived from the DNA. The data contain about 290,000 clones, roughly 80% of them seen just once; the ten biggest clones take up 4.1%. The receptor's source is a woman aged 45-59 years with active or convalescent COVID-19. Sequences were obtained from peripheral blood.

The CDR3 DNA sequence: TGTGCCAGCAGCGTTAGCGGAGCTTCCTCCTACAATGAGCAGTTCTTC. Protein product: CASSVSGASSYNEQFF. The gene calls are TRBV9 and TRBJ2-1; the D gene is possibly TRBD2 (6 bases). Trimming took off 2 bases at V and 0 bases at J, with 12 bases between the two ends. Germline lookup yields CDR1 SGDLS and CDR2 YYNGEE. CDR3 size: 16 residues.